This T cell receptor (beta chain) was captured by sequencing in a study of blood T cells in healthy people across ages. Study results and caveats: It was the long-lived donors that had more naive CD4+ cells and higher diversity than aged donors. Among T cells, TCR beta diversity per million cells dropped roughly linearly as age rose.

There are 11 residues in the CDR3. Trimming took off 1 base at V and 13 bases at J, with 11 bases between the two ends. CDR1 SQVTM and CDR2 ANQGSEA come from the germline V gene. Combining a sample-barcoded 5' primer with a J-beta primer mix, a second PCR ran for 7 to 11 cycles. MiXCR, applied by TCRdb to the 5' RACE reads, yields one record per CDR3 protein. The table records 1.2 million to 1.5 million distinct CDR3 sequences, roughly 59% of them present only once. This clonotype occurred once. The antigen remains unidentified. Given a much more abundant clone one base away, this may be a read error. The specimen was blood. The receptor was derived from a young man in good health. V usage is TRBV29-1 and J usage is TRBJ2-1, with D possibly being TRBD2 (6 bases). The CDR3 loop is CSVEAGETQFF. The CDR3 nucleotides are TGCAGCGTTGAAGCGGGAGAGACCCAGTTCTTC.